This paragraph reports one T cell receptor (beta chain). The protocol was immunoSEQ multiplex PCR, while the TCRdb copy is restricted to in-frame clones and leaves out a portion. The repertoire includes around 88,000 clones, just over 85% of them detected once, and roughly 2% sits in the top ten. These data come from a study of preoperative IRX-2 immunotherapy in early breast cancer. Treatment described: preoperative locoregional IRX-2 cytokine immunotherapy. The CDR3 is made up of 16 amino acids. V was pared by 0 bases and J by 6 bases, with 17 bases between. Germline CDR1 reads SGHRS; CDR2 reads YFSETQ.

The sequence was collected from a human donor with breast cancer. The chain recombines TRBV5-1 with TRBJ2-3; TRBD1 might be the D (7 bases). The sample here was tumor tissue, taken after IRX-2 immunotherapy. The CDR3 nucleotides are TGCGCCAGCAGCTTGGAAGGGGGCCGCCGGGAGGATACGCAGTATTTT. Protein sequence: CASSLEGGRREDTQYF.